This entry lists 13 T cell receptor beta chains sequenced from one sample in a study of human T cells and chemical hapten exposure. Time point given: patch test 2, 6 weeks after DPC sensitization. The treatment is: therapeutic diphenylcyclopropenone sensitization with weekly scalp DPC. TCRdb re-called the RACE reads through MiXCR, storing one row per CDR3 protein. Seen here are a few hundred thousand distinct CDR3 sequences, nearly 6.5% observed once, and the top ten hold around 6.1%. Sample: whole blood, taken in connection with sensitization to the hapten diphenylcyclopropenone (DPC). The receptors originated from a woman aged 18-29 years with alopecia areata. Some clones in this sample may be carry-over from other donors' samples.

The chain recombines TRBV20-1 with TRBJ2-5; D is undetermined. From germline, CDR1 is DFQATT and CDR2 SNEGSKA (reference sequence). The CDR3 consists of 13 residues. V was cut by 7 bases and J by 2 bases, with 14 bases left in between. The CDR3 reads CSEGSIQQETQYF. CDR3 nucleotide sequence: TGCAGTGAGGGATCAATACAACAAGAGACCCAGTACTTC.

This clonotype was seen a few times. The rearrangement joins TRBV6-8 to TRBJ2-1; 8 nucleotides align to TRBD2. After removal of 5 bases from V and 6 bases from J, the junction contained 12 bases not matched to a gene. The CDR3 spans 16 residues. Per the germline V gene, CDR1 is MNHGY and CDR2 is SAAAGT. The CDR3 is CASSHPLRGAGNEQFF. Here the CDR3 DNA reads TGTGCCAGCAGTCACCCTTTGCGGGGGGCTGGCAATGAGCAGTTCTTC.

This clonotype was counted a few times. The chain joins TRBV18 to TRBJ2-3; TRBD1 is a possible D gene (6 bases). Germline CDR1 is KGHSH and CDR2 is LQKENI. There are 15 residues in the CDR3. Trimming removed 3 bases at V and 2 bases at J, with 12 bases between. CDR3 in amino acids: CASSPGDRFTDTQYF. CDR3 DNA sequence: TGTGCCAGCTCACCGGGCGACAGGTTCACAGATACGCAGTATTTT.

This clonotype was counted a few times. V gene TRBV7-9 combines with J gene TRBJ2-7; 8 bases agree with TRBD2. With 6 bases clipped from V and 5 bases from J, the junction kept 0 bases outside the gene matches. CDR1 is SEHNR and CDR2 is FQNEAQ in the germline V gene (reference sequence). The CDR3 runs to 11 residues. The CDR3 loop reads CASRAGDEQYF. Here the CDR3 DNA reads TGTGCCAGCAGAGCGGGAGACGAGCAGTACTTC.

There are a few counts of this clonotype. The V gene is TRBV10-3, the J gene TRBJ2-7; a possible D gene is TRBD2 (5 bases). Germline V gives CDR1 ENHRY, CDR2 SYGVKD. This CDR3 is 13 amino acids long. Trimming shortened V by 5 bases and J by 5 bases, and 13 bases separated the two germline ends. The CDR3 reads CAISPSSGNEQYF. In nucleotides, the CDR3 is TGTGCCATCAGTCCTTCTTCGGGGAACGAGCAGTACTTC.

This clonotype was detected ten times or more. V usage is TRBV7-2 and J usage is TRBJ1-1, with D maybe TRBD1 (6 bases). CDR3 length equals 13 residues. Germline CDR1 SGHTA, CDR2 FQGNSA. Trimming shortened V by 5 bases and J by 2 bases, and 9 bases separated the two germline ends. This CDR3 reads CASSADSNTEAFF. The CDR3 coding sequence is TGTGCCAGCAGCGCGGACAGCAACACTGAAGCTTTCTTT.

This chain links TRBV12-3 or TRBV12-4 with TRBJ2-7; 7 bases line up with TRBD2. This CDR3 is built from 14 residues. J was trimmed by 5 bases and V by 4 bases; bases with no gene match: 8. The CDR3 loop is CASSSQGRGDEQYF. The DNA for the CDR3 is TGTGCCAGCAGTTCTCAGGGACGGGGGGACGAGCAGTACTTC.

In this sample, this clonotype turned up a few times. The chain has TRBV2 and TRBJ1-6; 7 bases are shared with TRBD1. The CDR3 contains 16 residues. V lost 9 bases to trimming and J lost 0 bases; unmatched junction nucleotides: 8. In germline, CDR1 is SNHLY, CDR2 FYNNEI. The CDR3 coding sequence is TGTGCCAGAAGGGACAGTCGGAGCTCCTATAATTCACCCCTCCACTTT. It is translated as CARRDSRSSYNSPLHF.

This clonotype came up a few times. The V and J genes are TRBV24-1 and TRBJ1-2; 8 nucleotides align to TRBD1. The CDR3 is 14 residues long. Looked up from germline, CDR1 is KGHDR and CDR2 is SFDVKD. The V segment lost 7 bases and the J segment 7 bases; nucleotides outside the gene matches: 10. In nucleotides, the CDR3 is TGTGCCACCAGCCCGGGGGACAGGCAGCGTGGCTACACCTTC. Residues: CATSPGDRQRGYTF.

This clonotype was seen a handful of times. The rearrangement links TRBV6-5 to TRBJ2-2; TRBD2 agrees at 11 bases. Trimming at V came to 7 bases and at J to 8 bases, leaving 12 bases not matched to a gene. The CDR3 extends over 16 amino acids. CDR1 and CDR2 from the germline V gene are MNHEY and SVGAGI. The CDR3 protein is CASTQLAGGNRGELFF. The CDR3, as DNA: TGTGCCAGCACCCAGCTAGCGGGGGGCAACCGGGGGGAGCTGTTTTTT.

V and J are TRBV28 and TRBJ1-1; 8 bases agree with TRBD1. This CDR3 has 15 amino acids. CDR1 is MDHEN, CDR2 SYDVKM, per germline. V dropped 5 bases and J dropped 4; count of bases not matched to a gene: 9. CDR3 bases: TGTGCCAGCAGTGACCCAGGACAGGGAGGCACTGAAGCTTTCTTT. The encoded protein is CASSDPGQGGTEAFF.

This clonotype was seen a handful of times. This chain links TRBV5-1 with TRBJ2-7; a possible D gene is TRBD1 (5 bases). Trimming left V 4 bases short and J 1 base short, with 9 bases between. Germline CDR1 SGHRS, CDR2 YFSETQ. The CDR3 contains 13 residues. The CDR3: CASSHDSSYEQYF. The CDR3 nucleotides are TGCGCCAGCAGCCATGACAGTTCCTACGAGCAGTACTTC. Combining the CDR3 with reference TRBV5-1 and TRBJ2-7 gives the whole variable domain KAGVTQTPRYLIKTRGQQVTLSCSPISGHRSVSWYQQTPGQGLQFLFEYFSETQRNKGNFPGRFSGRQFSNSRSEMNVSTLELGDSALYLCASSHDSSYEQYFGPGTRLTVT.

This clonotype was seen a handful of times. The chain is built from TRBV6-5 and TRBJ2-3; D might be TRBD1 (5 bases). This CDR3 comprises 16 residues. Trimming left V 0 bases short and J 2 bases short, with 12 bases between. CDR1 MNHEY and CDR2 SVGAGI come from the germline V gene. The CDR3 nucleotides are TGTGCCAGCAGTTACTCCCGACAGTACCTCACAGATACGCAGTATTTT. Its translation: CASSYSRQYLTDTQYF.